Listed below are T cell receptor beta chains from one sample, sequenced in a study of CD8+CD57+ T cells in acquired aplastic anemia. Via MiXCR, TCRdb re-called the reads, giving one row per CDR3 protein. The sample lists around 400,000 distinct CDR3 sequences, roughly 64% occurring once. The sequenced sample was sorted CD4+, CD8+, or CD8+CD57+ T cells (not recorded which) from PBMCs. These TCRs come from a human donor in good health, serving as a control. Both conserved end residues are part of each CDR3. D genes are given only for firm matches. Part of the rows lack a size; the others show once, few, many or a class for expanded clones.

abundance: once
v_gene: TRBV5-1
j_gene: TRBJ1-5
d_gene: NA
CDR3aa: CASSLTGGLSPDQPQHF
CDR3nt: TGTGCCAGCAGCTTGACGGGGGGCTTATCTCCGGATCAGCCCCAGCATTTT

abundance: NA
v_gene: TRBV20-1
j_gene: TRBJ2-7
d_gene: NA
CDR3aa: CSARLGHQAQYF
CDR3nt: TGCAGTGCTAGATTAGGGCACCAGGCTCAGTACTTC

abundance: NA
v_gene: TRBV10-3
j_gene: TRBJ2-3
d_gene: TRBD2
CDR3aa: CAITAGGPTDTQYF
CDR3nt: TGTGCCATCACGGCGGGGGGCCCCACAGATACGCAGTATTTT

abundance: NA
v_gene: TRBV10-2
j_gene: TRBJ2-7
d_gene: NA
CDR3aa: CASSEATLTVPWEQYF
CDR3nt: TGCGCCAGCAGTGAGGCGACCCTGACAGTTCCCTGGGAGCAGTACTTC

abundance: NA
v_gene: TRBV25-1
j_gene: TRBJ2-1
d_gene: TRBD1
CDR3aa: CAIGTGYYNEQFF
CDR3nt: TGTGCCATTGGGACAGGTTACTACAATGAGCAGTTCTTC

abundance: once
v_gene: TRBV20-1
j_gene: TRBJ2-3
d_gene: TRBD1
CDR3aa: CSASSGGQENDTQYF
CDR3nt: TGCAGTGCCTCATCAGGGGGCCAAGAGAATGATACGCAGTATTTT

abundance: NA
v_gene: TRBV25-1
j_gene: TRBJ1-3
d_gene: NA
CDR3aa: CASSDWATGNTIYF
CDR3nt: TGTGCCAGCAGTGACTGGGCTACAGGAAACACCATATATTTT

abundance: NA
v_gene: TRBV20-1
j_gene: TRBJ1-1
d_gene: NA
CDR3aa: CSANGPGGAFF
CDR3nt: TGCAGTGCGAACGGACCCGGTGGAGCTTTCTTT

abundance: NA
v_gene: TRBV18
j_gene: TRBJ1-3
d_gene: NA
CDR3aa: CASSETTASRRGNTIYF
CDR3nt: TGTGCCAGCTCAGAAACAACCGCGTCGCGACGAGGAAACACCATATATTTT

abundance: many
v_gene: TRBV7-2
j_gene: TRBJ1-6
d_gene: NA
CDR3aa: CASSLVGQGSGNSPLHF
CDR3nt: TGTGCCAGCAGCTTAGTTGGTCAGGGGTCGGGGAATTCACCCCTCCACTTT

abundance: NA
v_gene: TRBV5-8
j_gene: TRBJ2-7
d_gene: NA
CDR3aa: CASSSSQGVAKQYF
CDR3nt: TGTGCCAGCAGCTCCTCCCAGGGAGTTGCCAAGCAGTACTTC

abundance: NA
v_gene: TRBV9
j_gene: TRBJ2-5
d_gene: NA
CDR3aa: CASSVECGGGQKTQYF
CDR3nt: TGTGCCAGCAGCGTAGAGTGTGGGGGGGGCCAAAAAACCCAGTACTTC

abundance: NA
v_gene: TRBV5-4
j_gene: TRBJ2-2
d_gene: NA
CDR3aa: CASSLVGGITGELFF
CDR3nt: TGTGCCAGCAGCTTGGTGGGTGGTATCACCGGGGAGCTGTTTTTT

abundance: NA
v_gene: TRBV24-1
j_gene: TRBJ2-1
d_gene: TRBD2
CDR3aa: CATSDYLAGGNNVQFF
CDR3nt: TGTGCCACCAGTGACTACCTGGCGGGGGGTAACAATGTGCAGTTCTTC

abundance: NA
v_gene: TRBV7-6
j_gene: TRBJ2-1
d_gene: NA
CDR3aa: CASSWGQYNGQFF
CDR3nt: TGTGCCAGCAGCTGGGGACAATACAATGGGCAGTTCTTC

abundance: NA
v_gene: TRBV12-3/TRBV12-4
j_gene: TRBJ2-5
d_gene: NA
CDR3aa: CATRPGPQETQYF
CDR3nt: TGTGCCACCCGTCCAGGGCCCCAAGAGACCCAGTACTTC

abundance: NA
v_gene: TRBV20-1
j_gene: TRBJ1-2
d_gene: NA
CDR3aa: CSARIAGRSYGYTF
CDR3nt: TGCAGTGCTAGGATCGCAGGGCGCAGCTATGGCTACACCTTC

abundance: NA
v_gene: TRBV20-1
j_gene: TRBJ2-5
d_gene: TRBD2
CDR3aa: CSASGTSEAETQYF
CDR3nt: TGCAGTGCTAGTGGGACTAGCGAGGCAGAGACCCAGTACTTC

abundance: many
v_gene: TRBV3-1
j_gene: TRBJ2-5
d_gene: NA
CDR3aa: CASSRSSEQETQYF
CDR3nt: TGTGCCAGCAGCCGCTCTAGCGAACAAGAGACCCAGTACTTC

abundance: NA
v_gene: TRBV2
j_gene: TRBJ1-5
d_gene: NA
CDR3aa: CASRQQCSGHPQHF
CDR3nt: TGTGCCAGCAGACAACAGTGCTCTGGACACCCCCAGCATTTT

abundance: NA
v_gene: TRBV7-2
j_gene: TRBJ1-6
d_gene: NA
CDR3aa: CASSKVTRQPPDMSPLHF
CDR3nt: TGTGCCAGCAGCAAGGTGACGAGACAGCCACCTGATATGTCACCCCTCCACTTT

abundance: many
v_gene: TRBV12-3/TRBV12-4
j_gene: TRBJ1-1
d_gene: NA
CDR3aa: CASSFLGGAQTEAFF
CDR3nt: TGTGCCAGCAGTTTTCTGGGAGGGGCGCAGACTGAAGCTTTCTTT

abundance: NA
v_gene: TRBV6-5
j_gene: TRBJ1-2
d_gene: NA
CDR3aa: CASSSDIRQSYGYTF
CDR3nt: TGTGCCAGCAGTTCGGACATAAGACAATCCTATGGCTACACCTTC

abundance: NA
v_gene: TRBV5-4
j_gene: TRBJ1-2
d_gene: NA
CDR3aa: CASSKLAGYGYTF
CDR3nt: TGTGCCAGCAGCAAACTAGCGGGCTATGGCTACACCTTC

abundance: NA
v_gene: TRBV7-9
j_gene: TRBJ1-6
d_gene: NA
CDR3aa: CASSLPGALFHCDF
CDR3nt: TGTGCCAGCAGCCTTCCGGGAGCGCTATTCCATTGTGACTTT

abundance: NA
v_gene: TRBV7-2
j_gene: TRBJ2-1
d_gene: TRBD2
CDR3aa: CASSLGRPSGGQVDEQFF
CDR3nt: TGTGCCAGCAGCTTAGGACGGCCTAGCGGGGGGCAGGTCGATGAGCAGTTCTTC

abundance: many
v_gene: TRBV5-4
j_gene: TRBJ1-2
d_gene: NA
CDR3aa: CASSFSGNGYTF
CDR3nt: TGTGCCAGCAGCTTCTCTGGGAATGGCTACACCTTC

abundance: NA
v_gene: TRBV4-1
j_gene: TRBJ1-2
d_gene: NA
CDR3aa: CASNQGGRGYGYTF
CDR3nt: TGCGCCAGCAACCAAGGGGGGCGCGGCTATGGCTACACCTTC

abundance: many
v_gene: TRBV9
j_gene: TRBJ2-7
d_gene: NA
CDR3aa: CASSVLGDRTYEQYF
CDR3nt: TGTGCCAGCAGCGTATTGGGTGACAGAACCTACGAGCAGTACTTC

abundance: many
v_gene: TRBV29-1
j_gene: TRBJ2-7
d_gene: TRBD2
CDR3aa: CSVGTSGGRGIFYEQYF
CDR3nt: TGCAGCGTTGGAACTAGCGGGGGGCGAGGGATCTTCTACGAGCAGTACTTC

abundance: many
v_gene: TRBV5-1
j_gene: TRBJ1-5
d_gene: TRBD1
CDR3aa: CASSPGQGGQPQHF
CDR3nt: TGCGCCAGCAGCCCTGGACAGGGTGGTCAGCCCCAGCATTTT

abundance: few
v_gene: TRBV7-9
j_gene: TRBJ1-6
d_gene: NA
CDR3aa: CASSTGLSPLHF
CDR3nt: TGTGCCAGCAGTACCGGGCTCTCACCCCTCCACTTT

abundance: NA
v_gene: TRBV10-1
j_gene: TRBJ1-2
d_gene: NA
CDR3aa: CAISEPDRTYSHTF
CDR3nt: TGTGCCATCAGTGAGCCCGACAGGACCTATTCTCACACCTTC

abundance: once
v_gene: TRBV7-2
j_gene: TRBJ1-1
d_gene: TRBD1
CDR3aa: CASRQTGAHPEAFF
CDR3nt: TGTGCCAGCAGACAAACAGGGGCGCACCCTGAAGCTTTCTTT

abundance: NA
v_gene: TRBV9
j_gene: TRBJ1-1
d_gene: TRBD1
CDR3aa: CASSVAGDSNEKPFF
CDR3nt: TGTGCCAGCAGCGTAGCCGGGGACAGTAATGAAAAACCTTTCTTT

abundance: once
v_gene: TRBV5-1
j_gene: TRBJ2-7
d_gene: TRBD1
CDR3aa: CASSFPGQGEQYF
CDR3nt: TGTGCCAGCAGCTTTCCCGGACAGGGCGAGCAGTACTTC

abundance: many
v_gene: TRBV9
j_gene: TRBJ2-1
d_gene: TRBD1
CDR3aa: CASSPMSTGDNEQFF
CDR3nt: TGTGCCAGCAGCCCGATGAGCACAGGGGACAATGAGCAGTTCTTC

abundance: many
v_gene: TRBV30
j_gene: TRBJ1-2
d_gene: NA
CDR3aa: CAWSGRWNGYTF
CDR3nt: TGTGCCTGGAGTGGACGGTGGAATGGCTACACCTTC

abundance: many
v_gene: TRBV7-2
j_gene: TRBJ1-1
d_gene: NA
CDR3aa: CASSLDWVNTEAFF
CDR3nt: TGTGCCAGCAGCTTAGACTGGGTGAACACTGAAGCTTTCTTT

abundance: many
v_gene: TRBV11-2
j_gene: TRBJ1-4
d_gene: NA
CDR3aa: CASNHLGEGGYQKLFF
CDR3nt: TGTGCCAGCAACCACCTAGGTGAGGGCGGGTACCAAAAACTGTTTTTT

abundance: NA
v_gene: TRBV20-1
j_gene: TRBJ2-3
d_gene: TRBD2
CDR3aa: CSATSGGNVTQYF
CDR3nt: TGCAGTGCAACTAGCGGGGGGAACGTAACGCAGTATTTT

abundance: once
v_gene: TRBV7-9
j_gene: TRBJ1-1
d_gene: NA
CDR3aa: CASSHTNVGIIEAFF
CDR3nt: TGTGCCAGCAGCCACACTAACGTCGGGATCATTGAAGCTTTCTTT

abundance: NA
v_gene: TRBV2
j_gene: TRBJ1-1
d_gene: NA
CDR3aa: CASSVGTGITEALF
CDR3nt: NA

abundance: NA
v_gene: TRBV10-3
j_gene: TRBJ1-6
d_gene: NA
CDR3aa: CAISDPTGLSSTHYF
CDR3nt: TGTGCCATCAGTGACCCGACGGGACTTAGTTCAACCCACTATTTT

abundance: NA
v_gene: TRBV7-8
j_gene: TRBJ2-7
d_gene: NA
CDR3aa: CASSFAQGASYEQF
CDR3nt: NA

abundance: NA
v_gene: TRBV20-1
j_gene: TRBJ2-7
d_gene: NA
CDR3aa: CSARAPQINEQYF
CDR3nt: TGCAGTGCTAGAGCACCCCAGATCAACGAGCAGTACTTC

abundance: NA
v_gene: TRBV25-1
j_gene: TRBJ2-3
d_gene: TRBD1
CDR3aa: CASHRQGRTDTQYF
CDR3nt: TGTGCCAGCCACCGACAGGGGAGGACAGATACGCAGTATTTT

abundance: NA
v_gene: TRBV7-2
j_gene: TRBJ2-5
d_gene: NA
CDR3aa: CASSSHAGGAQETQHF
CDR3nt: TGTGCCAGCAGTTCCCATGCTGGGGGAGCCCAAGAGACCCAGCACTTC